The clone carrying this T cell receptor (beta chain) appeared many times. Antigen unknown. TCR beta CDR3 sequences were amplified from RNA transcripts. RT-PCR in the first round (using the HTBI primer set) targeted the TCR CDR3. TCRdb reanalysed the multiplex PCR reads using MiXCR and keeps one entry per CDR3 protein. The sample holds roughly 93,000 distinct CDR3 sequences, roughly 49% seen once. The data derive from a study of T cells in Graves' hyperthyroidism and ophthalmopathy. Notes on the study in general: Classification by a 13 V-J model distinguished ophthalmopathy from stable hyperthyroidism. Most thyroid clonotypes with frequency above 0.001 were detected in blood.

Germline trimming cut 6 bases from V and 5 bases from J; bases unmatched to any gene: 2. The CDR3 loop spans 11 amino acids. Germline loops: CDR1 SQVTM, CDR2 ANQGSEA. This chain connects TRBV29-1 to TRBJ2-5, with 8 nucleotides matching TRBD1. Material: blood. This clonotype originated in a woman aged 40-49 years with Graves' hyperthyroidism. As DNA, the CDR3 is TGCAGCGTGGGACAGGTCGAGACCCAGTACTTC. Encoded protein: CSVGQVETQYF.